This T cell receptor beta chain was documented in a study of CD8 T cells in ankylosing spondylitis. TCRdb re-analysed the 5' RACE reads in MiXCR, keeping a single row per CDR3 protein. Among some 700,000 distinct CDR3 sequences, around 20% were seen once, and the ten largest hold around 19%. This clonotype was seen more than once but under ten times. Antigen: not known. Study observations and caveats: One TCR beta motif, made up of roughly eight highly homologous variants, appeared characteristic of ankylosing spondylitis blood. Existing reports had already noted some motif variants in reactive arthritis synovial fluid and blood. Disease-associated clones were reportedly significantly overrepresented in matched ankylosing spondylitis synovial fluid. Disease-linked clones, CD8+, were relatively rare in peripheral blood.

This CDR3 has 13 residues. V shed 7 bases, J shed 4 bases, and the junction held 6 bases outside the gene matches. Germline assignment: CDR1 MNHEY and CDR2 SVGEGT. Sequenced material: blood, either unsorted or a sorted T cell fraction (not recorded which). The clonotype was recovered from a male donor with ankylosing spondylitis. This chain links TRBV6-2 or TRBV6-3 with TRBJ1-2, with 7 bases identical to TRBD1. CDR3 coding DNA: TGTGCCAGCACCGACAGGGAGACCTATGGCTACACCTTC. It encodes CASTDRETYGYTF.